These T cell receptor beta chains were read from a single sample in a study of blood T cells in healthy people across ages. TCRdb called the 5' RACE reads again in MiXCR, with one record for every CDR3 protein. The sample yields about 800,000 distinct CDR3 sequences, more than 20% seen once. These data also formed part of another study, on T cells of mothers and their children.

The sequenced material came from blood. These receptors originate from a boy under 18 in good health. Each CDR3 is given with its conserved first and last residue. The D gene is left open where the match is weak. Expanded clones get a size class; other rows say once, few or many, or leave the size out.

size | D | V | CDR3
- | - | TRBV6-2/TRBV6-3 | CASSFQGRTIQETQYF
few | TRBD2 | TRBV28 | CASSFSTSGGECSYEQYF
few | - | TRBV6-2/TRBV6-3 | CASKVPKWPQETQYF
- | - | TRBV6-1 | CASSEAVASSYEQYF
- | TRBD1 | TRBV29-1 | CSVAAGTGNRGYTF
few | - | TRBV29-1 | CSVSFDRTNEKLFF
few | - | TRBV29-1 | CSVYRAGSFYNEQFF
- | - | TRBV5-1 | CASSLQGGEQETQYF
few | - | TRBV5-1 | CASSFEGGIITDTQYF
few | TRBD2 | TRBV9 | CASSVGGGVSETQYF
- | TRBD1 | TRBV5-5 | CASSPGQLTVLSNQPQHF
- | - | TRBV20-1 | CSPRGHNGVTYNEQFF
- | - | TRBV4-1 | CASSQDGGALPNSGANVLTF
- | - | TRBV4-3 | CASSQDLRMNTEAFF
few | - | TRBV7-9 | CASSLQSVGIETQYF
- | - | TRBV6-5 | CASSSAAGATNEKLFF
- | - | TRBV15 | CATSRDADGYGYAF
few | - | TRBV20-1 | CSAPAGGKNTEAFF
few | - | TRBV3-1 | CASSQGISGSSYGYTF
- | TRBD1 | TRBV2 | CASSDPRDRVMNEKLFF
- | - | TRBV5-5 | CASSLDLTGGLGGELFF
many | TRBD1 | TRBV7-2 | CASSFTGTGKNIQYF
once | - | TRBV6-5 | CASSRHSGTRETQYF
few | - | TRBV7-6 | CASSLLRSWETQYF
few | - | TRBV4-3 | CASSQALVSYEQYF
few | TRBD1 | TRBV12-3/TRBV12-4 | CASSFTQGAFETQYF
many | - | TRBV12-3/TRBV12-4 | CASSSWGQETQYF
- | - | TRBV9 | CASSVEGSNQPQHF
many | - | TRBV28 | CASSLQENQPQHF
- | - | TRBV28 | CASRPWGGLSYEQYF
few | - | TRBV11-2 | CASSLGTGPMEVDTQYF
once | TRBD1 | TRBV7-2 | CASSLRQGYRHEQYF
many | TRBD1 | TRBV29-1 | CSVGDRGNQPQHF
few | - | TRBV5-1 | CASSVIWGSGANVLTF
- | TRBD1 | TRBV5-5 | CASTRDRAYNEQFF
- | TRBD1 | TRBV27 | CASRPDRVEKLFF
many | TRBD1 | TRBV9 | CASSPWDSSYEQYF
- | - | TRBV4-3 | CASSQLRTDTQYF
few | - | TRBV6-1 | CASSLPKQGAGSNQPQHF
- | - | TRBV5-1 | CASSLNVETQYF
- | - | TRBV5-1 | CASSRTGRAEQYF
- | - | TRBV3-1 | CASSRSTGTMNLVDYGYTF
- | - | TRBV28 | CASSMTDVSYEQYF